The T cell receptor (beta chain) under discussion was sequenced for a study of CD8 T cells in ankylosing spondylitis (dated by TCRdb to about 2017). Study-level background: To find TCR variants linked to disease, the study profiled T cell receptor beta repertoires in ankylosing spondylitis patients and healthy donors. In total, the full study cohort was made up of about 110 healthy donors and more than 20 ankylosing spondylitis patients. Samples of peripheral blood were taken, and for ankylosing spondylitis patients, synovial fluid was collected as well. What the work shows at the level of the full study, not this receptor alone: Blood from ankylosing spondylitis patients appeared to be characterized by a TCR beta motif made up of several highly homologous amino acid variants. The disease-linked clones were reported as significantly enriched in matched synovial fluid samples from ankylosing spondylitis patients. Some motif variants were previously reported in synovial fluid and blood of reactive arthritis patients, suggesting common disease-initiation mechanisms. A CD8+ phenotype was shown by the disease-linked clones, which were found at relatively low frequencies in peripheral blood.

The data were produced on an Illumina HiSeq 2500. TCR beta libraries were prepared by quantitative 5'-RACE with molecular barcodes. On the study's bioinformatics: To identify disease-linked TCR variants, a new computational method was used, one built on a probabilistic model of VDJ rearrangement. TCRdb reprocessing: public reads trimmed at Q25 with fastp, clones called with MiXCR, in-frame beta chains kept. Rows are combined by CDR3 protein, so each entry shows the most common genes and DNA. The V and J calls were not made by the authors but by TCRdb's processing. The sample table records approximately 88,000 distinct CDR3 sequences; around 9.4% of these occur just once. The top ten hold just over 5% of the sample. For this clonotype: Its specific antigen is unknown. There are no base qualities to consult, and no much larger clone falls within one base.

V loses 5 bases, J loses 7 bases, and the germline ends lie 18 bases apart. From a lookup of the germline V gene, CDR1 and CDR2 are SGHTA and FQGNSA. The CDR3 goes from the cysteine to the phenylalanine over 14 residues. Here the CDR3 DNA is all that survives: 42 bases in frame from base 1. Sequencing was done on a sample of blood, either unsorted or a sorted T cell fraction (not recorded which). This clonotype originated in a male donor with ankylosing spondylitis or in good health (not recorded which). The rearrangement joined TRBV7-2 to TRBJ2-7; the D gene is perhaps TRBD2, from 6 matching bases. The DNA is as follows: TGTGCCAGCAGCCCTATACTAGCTTCTGGAGAGCAGTACTTC. It translates to CASSPILASGEQYF.